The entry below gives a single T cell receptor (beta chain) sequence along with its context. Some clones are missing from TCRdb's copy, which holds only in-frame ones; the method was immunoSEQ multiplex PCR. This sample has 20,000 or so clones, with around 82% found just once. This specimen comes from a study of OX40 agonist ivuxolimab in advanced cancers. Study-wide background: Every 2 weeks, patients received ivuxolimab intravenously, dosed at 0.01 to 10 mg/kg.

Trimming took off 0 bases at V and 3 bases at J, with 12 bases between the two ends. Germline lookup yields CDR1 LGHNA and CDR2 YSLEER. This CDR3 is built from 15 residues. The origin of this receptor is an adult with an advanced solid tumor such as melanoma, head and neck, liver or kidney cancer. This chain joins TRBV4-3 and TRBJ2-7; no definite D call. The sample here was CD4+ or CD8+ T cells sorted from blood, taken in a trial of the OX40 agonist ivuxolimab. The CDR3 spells CASSQEYRSDYEQYF. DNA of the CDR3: TGCGCCAGCAGCCAAGAATACCGGAGCGACTACGAGCAGTACTTC.